These 18 T cell receptor beta chains share one sample of origin, sequenced in a study of shared clonotypes between healthy human individuals. Sequencing was performed with immunoSEQ multiplex PCR; in TCRdb, only in-frame clones are kept and a portion is missing. The sample comprises around 2.3 million clones, approximately 96% of which are singletons, and approximately 0.13% rests with the top ten. Sequencing input: naive CD4+ T cells sorted from blood. Documented subset: CD45RA+ positively selected. The origin of the receptors is a man younger than 35 in good health.

This sequence joins TRBV6-5 and TRBJ2-2; D remains ambiguous. Germline loops: CDR1 MNHEY, CDR2 SVGAGI. V was clipped by 10 bases and J by 6 bases, with 9 bases between them. The CDR3 totals 11 residues. The CDR3: CATKGAGELFF. CDR3 bases: TGTGCCACAAAGGGTGCCGGGGAGCTGTTTTTT.

The genes are TRBV10-3 and TRBJ2-3; 8 nucleotides line up with TRBD1. The V gene's germline CDR1 is ENHRY and CDR2 SYGVKD. V lost 6 bases and J lost 3; bases outside the gene matches: 5. This CDR3 is built from 14 residues. The CDR3 DNA follows: TGTGCCATCAGAGGACAGGGAGGTACAGATACGCAGTATTTT. It is translated as CAIRGQGGTDTQYF.

V gene TRBV2 combines with J gene TRBJ1-1; 7 bases fit TRBD1. This CDR3 contains 15 residues. Trimming at V came to 6 bases and at J to 1 base, leaving 8 bases not matched to a gene. Germline V gene data show CDR1 as SNHLY and CDR2 as FYNNEI. CDR3 protein: CASRADGTANTEAFF. The CDR3 DNA reads TGTGCCAGCAGAGCAGACGGGACAGCGAACACTGAAGCTTTCTTT.

The chain has TRBV27 and TRBJ1-2, with D possibly matching TRBD1 (5 bases). Germline assignment: CDR1 MNHEY and CDR2 SMNVEV (reference sequence). The CDR3 covers 14 residues. V was pared by 7 bases and J by 4 bases, with 16 bases between. CDR3 nucleotide sequence: TGTGCCAGCAACCCTACGGGGGGACCCTATGGCTACACCTTC. It encodes CASNPTGGPYGYTF.

The chain has TRBV19 and TRBJ2-2, with 10 bases fitting TRBD1. Unmatched junction bases numbered 13, after V lost 9 bases and J lost 6 bases. CDR1 LNHDA and CDR2 SQIVND come from the germline V gene (reference sequence). CDR3 length equals 16 residues. The CDR3 loop is CASISRTGGRPGELFF. The CDR3 region has the DNA TGTGCCAGCATTAGTCGGACAGGGGGTCGACCCGGGGAGCTGTTTTTT.

The genes are TRBV5-1 and TRBJ2-7; TRBD1 matches at 10 bases. The CDR3 extends over 14 amino acids. Trimming at V came to 3 bases and at J to 8 bases, leaving 8 bases not matched to a gene. CDR1 SGHRS and CDR2 YFSETQ come from the germline V gene. The CDR3 DNA reads as TGCGCCAGCAGCTCCTGGGACAGGGGCCTTCAGCAGTACTTC. This translates into CASSSWDRGLQQYF.

The chain carries TRBV27 and TRBJ1-6; 8 bases map to TRBD1. The CDR3 covers 14 residues. Germline V CDR1 and CDR2: MNHEY, SMNVEV (reference sequence). The ends lost 6 bases at V and 7 bases at J; junction bases unmatched: 5. CDR3 in DNA: TGTGCCAGCAGCAAGACAGGGGTAAATTCACCCCTCCACTTT. Amino acid sequence: CASSKTGVNSPLHF.

The CDR3 is CAWSVTGAGYTF. The CDR3 DNA follows: TGTGCCTGGAGTGTTACAGGGGCTGGCTACACCTTC. The chain recombines TRBV30 with TRBJ1-2, with 7 bases lining up with TRBD1. There are 12 residues in the CDR3. Per germline, CDR1 GTSNPN and CDR2 SVGIG (reference sequence). V gave up 0 bases and J gave up 7 bases; unmatched junction bases: 2.

The chain is built from TRBV28 and TRBJ2-3, with 12 bases matching TRBD2. The CDR3 spans 18 residues. Germline lookup yields CDR1 MDHEN and CDR2 SYDVKM. V was clipped by 8 bases and J by 0 bases; unmatched bases: 12. In DNA, the CDR3 is TGTGCCAGCGCCCTCGGGACTAGCGGGCCTCCTAGCACAGATACGCAGTATTTT. Translating gives CASALGTSGPPSTDTQYF.

This chain joins TRBV21-1 and TRBJ1-2; the table's TRBD1 call for D was not verified on the DNA. TRBV21-1 is assigned pseudogene status. CDR3 length equals 15 residues. The CDR3 loop reads CASSKVSRTGLGYTF. In DNA form, the CDR3 reads TGTGCCAGCAGCAAAGTCTCCCGGACAGGCCTGGGCTACACCTTC.

V and J are TRBV19 and TRBJ2-7; 11 bases map to TRBD2. Germline CDR1 is LNHDA and CDR2 is SQIVND (reference sequence). Trimming at V came to 6 bases and at J to 3 bases, leaving 7 bases not matched to a gene. The CDR3 sequence is 15 residues long. Here the CDR3 DNA reads TGTGCCAGTAGGACAGGAGGGACTAGCGGCTACGAGCAGTACTTC. The encoded protein is CASRTGGTSGYEQYF.

Turning to this clone: A junction end diverges from the germline sequence, so it may reflect a read error. The CDR3 DNA reads TGTGCCAGCTGTGACAGTTCTCAAGAGACCCAGTACTTC. Translation: CASCDSSQETQYF. The J gene is TRBJ2-5, the V gene TRBV25-1; tentative D call: TRBD1 (5 bases). Germline assignment: CDR1 MGHDK and CDR2 SYGVNS. The length of the CDR3 is 13 residues.

The chain has TRBV6-5 and TRBJ2-5; the match to TRBD1 covers 7 bases. The CDR3 length is 13 residues. The junction had 4 bases not matched to a gene; V was cut back by 5 bases and J by 4 bases. The germline CDR1 and CDR2 sequences are MNHEY and SVGAGI. CDR3 amino acids: CASSTGETETQYF. The CDR3 nucleotides are TGTGCCAGCAGTACAGGGGAAACAGAGACCCAGTACTTC.

CDR3 region: CASSSTRTGLNTEAFF. CDR3 DNA: TGTGCCAGCAGCTCAACTCGGACAGGGCTGAACACTGAAGCTTTCTTT. The chain combines TRBV5-4 with TRBJ1-1; 8 bases match TRBD1. Trimming took 3 bases from V and 0 from J; bases not matched to a gene: 7. In germline, CDR1 is SGHNT, CDR2 YYREEE (reference sequence). This CDR3 is built from 16 residues.

V usage is TRBV4-1 and J usage is TRBJ1-5, with D uncertain. There are 15 residues in the CDR3. Trimming shortened V by 0 bases and J by 6 bases, and 12 bases separated the two germline ends. The germline V gene encodes CDR1 MGHRA and CDR2 YSYEKL. DNA for the CDR3: TGCGCCAGCAGCCAAGATTTTCCAGTGGGTCAGCCCCAGCATTTT. Translated: CASSQDFPVGQPQHF.

V is TRBV6-1 and J is TRBJ1-2; D call uncertain. Trimming took off 2 bases at V and 12 bases at J, with 10 bases between the two ends. The V gene's germline CDR1 is MNHNS and CDR2 SASEGT. This CDR3 has 11 residues. The CDR3 coding sequence is TGTGCCAGCAGTGAAAACCGGGCCCACACCTTC. Encoded protein: CASSENRAHTF.

The chain couples TRBV28 to TRBJ1-1; TRBD1 matches 8 bases. After removal of 8 bases from V and 10 bases from J, the junction contained 12 bases not matched to a gene. The CDR3 spans 13 residues. Germline assignment: CDR1 MDHEN and CDR2 SYDVKM. The CDR3, as DNA: TGTGCCAGCCTGACAGGGGATGGGGACACAGCTTTCTTT. This codes for CASLTGDGDTAFF.

V usage is TRBV13 and J usage is TRBJ1-4; D is ambiguous. Germline values: CDR1 PRHDT, CDR2 FYEKMQ (reference sequence). The CDR3 contains 13 residues. Trimming removed 3 bases at V and 7 bases at J, with 9 bases between. In DNA, the CDR3 is TGTGCCAGCAGCTTTAGAGCGACTGAAAAACTGTTTTTT. Residues: CASSFRATEKLFF.